Listed below are T cell receptor beta chains from one sample, sequenced in a study of blood T cell repertoires in COVID-19. Produced via immunoSEQ multiplex PCR; TCRdb's table is partial and in-frame only. The data hold around 130,000 clones, with around 83% observed a single time. The material sequenced was peripheral blood. The receptor source for this set is an elderly woman with acute or convalescent COVID-19. The CDR3 runs from the conserved cysteine through the conserved F or W. Each record gives: V gene, CDR3 protein.

TRBV27	CASSPRVTSTDTQYF
TRBV18	CASSPPTDSQETQYF
TRBV2	CASTFAGGIDYGYTF
TRBV5-1	CASSFGLSYNEQFF
TRBV7-3	CASSPGGGVHYNEQFF
TRBV11-2	CASSHRDRGRVTQYF
TRBV30	CASGRNYGYTF
TRBV18	CASSPSLAGIADTQYF
TRBV10-3	CAIRPSDRATYNEQFF
TRBV4-2	CASSQVRYNYGYTF
TRBV6-5	CATTTVPYGYTF
TRBV6-2/TRBV6-3	CASSYSWTGTYEQYF
TRBV5-6	CASSQGQIHYEQYF
TRBV5-1	CASSLARGSTDTQYF
TRBV7-8	CASSLNPRGEEQFF
TRBV7-6	CASSLVAGGRNEQFF
TRBV5-8	CASTRGGGTENSPLHF
TRBV18	CASSRIRGSLGEQYF
TRBV7-9	CASSQEPGQGDYGYTF
TRBV10-1	CASSPGLLYEQYF
TRBV6-5	CASSYPAGALSDEQFF
TRBV7-9	CASSLWGDGEETQYF
TRBV19	CASSISRAANTGELFF
TRBV2	CASSELSGGLSEQFF
TRBV7-9	CASSLVQAGYTEAFF
TRBV9	CASSVTGTSGRNEQFF
TRBV6-5	CASNRGDTEAFF